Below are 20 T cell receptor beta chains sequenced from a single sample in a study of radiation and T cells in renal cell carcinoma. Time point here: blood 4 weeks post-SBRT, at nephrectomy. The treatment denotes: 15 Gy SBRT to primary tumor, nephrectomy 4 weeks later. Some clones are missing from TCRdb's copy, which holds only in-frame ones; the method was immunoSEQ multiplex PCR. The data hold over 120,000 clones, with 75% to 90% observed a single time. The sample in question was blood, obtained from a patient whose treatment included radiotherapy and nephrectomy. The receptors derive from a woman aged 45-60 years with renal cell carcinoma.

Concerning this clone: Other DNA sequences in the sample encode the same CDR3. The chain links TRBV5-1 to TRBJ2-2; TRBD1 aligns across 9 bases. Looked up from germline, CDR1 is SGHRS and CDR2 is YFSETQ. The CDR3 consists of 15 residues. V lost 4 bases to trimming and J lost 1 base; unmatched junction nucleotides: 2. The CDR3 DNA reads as TGCGCCAGCAGCGCGGGACAGGGGAACACCGGGGAGCTGTTTTTT. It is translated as CASSAGQGNTGELFF.

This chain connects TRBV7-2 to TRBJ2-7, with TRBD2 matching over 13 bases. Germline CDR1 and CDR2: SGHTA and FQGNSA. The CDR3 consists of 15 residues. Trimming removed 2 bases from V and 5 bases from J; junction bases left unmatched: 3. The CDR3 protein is CASSLTSGGAHEQYF. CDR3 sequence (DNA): TGTGCCAGCAGCTTAACTAGCGGGGGGGCCCACGAGCAGTACTTC.

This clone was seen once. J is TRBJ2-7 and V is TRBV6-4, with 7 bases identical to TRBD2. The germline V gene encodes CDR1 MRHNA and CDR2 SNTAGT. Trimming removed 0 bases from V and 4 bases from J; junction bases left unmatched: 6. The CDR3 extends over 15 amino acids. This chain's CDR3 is CASSDSRELRYEQYF. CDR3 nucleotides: TGTGCCAGCAGTGACTCGCGGGAGCTGAGGTACGAGCAGTACTTC.

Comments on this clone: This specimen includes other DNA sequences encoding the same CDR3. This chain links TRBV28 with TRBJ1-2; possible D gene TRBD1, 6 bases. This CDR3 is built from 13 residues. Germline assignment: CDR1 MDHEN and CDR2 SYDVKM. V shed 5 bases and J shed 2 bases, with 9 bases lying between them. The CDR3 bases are TGTGCCAGCAGTCTTGGACAGAACTATGGCTACACCTTC. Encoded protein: CASSLGQNYGYTF.

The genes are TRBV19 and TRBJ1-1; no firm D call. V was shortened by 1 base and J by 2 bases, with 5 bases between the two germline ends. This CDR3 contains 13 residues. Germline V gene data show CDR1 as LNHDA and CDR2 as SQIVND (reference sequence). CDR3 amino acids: CASSIADNTEAFF. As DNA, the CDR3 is TGTGCCAGTAGTATAGCGGATAACACTGAAGCTTTCTTT.

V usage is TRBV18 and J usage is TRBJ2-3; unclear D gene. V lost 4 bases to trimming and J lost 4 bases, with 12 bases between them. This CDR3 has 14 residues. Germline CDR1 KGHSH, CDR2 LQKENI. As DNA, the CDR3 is TGTGCCAGCTCACTGGGAATTGGTTCAGATACGCAGTATTTT. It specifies CASSLGIGSDTQYF.

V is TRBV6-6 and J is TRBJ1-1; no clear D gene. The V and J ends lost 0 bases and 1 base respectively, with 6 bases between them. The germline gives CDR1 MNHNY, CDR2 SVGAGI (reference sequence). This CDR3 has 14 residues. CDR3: CASSYSEGNTEAFF. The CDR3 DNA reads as TGTGCCAGCAGTTACTCGGAGGGGAACACTGAAGCTTTCTTT.

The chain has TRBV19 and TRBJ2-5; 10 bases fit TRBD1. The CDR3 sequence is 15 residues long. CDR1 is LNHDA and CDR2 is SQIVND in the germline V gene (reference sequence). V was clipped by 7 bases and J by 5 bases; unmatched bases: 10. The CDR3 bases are TGTGCCAGTACCCCCCCGGGACAGGGGTTGGAGACCCAGTACTTC. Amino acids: CASTPPGQGLETQYF.

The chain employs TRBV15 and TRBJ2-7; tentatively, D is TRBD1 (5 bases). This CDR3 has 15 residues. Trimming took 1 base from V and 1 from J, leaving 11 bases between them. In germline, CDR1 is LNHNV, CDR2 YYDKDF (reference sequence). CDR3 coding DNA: TGTGCCACCAGCAGAGTATTGGCAGGGTCCTACGAGCAGTACTTC. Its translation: CATSRVLAGSYEQYF.

CDR3 sequence reads: CASSEIGTGSSYEQYF. The CDR3 nucleotides read TGTGCCAGCAGTGAAATCGGGACAGGGAGCTCCTACGAGCAGTACTTC. The J gene is TRBJ2-7, the V gene TRBV25-1; 9 bases line up with TRBD1. Germline values: CDR1 MGHDK, CDR2 SYGVNS. Germline trimming cut 2 bases from V and 0 bases from J; bases unmatched to any gene: 5. The CDR3 runs 16 residues.

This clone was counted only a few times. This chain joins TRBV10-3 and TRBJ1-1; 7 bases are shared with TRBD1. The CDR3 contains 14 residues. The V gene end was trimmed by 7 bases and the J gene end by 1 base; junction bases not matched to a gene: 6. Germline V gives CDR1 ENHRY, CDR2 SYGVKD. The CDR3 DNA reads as TGTGCCATCAACCCGGACAGGAGGAACACTGAAGCTTTCTTT. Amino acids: CAINPDRRNTEAFF.

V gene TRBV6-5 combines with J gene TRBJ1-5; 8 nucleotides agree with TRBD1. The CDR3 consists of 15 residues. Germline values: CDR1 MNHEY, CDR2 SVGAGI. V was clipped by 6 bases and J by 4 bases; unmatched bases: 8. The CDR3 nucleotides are TGTGCCAGCAGCATAAACAGGGGGAGGAATCAGCCCCAGCATTTT. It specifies CASSINRGRNQPQHF.

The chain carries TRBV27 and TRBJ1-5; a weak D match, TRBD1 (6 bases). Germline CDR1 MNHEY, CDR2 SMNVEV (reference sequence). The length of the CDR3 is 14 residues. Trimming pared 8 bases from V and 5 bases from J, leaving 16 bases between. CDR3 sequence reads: CASASRGPHQPQHF. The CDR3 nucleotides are TGTGCCAGCGCAAGCAGGGGTCCGCATCAGCCCCAGCATTTT.

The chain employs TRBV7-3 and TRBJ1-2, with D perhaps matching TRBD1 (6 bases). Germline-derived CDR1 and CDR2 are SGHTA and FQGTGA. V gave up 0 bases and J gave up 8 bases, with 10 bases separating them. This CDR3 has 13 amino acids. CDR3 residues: CASSLTSQGGYTF. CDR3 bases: TGTGCCAGCAGCTTAACGTCACAGGGAGGCTACACCTTC.

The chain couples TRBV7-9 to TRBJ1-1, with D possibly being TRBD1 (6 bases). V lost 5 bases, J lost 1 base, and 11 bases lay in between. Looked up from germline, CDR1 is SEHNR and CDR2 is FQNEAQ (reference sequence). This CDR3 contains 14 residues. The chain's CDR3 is CASSLQQGNTEAFF. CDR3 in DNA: TGTGCCAGCAGCCTACAACAGGGGAACACTGAAGCTTTCTTT.

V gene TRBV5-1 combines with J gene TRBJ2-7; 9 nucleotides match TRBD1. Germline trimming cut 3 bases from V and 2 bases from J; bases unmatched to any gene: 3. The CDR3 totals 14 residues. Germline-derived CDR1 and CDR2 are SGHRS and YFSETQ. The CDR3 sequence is CASSSRDRAYEQYF. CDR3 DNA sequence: TGCGCCAGCAGCTCCAGGGACAGGGCCTACGAGCAGTACTTC.

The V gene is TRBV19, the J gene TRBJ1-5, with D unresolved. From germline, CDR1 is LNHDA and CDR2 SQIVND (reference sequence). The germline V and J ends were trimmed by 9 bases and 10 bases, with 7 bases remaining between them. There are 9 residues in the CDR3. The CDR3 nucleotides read TGTGCCAGCGGGCTTCCCCAGCATTTT. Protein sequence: CASGLPQHF.

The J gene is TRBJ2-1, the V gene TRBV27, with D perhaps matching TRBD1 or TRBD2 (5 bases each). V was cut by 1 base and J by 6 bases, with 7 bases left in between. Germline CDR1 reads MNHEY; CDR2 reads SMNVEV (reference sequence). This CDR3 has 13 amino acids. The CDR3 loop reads CASSLWGSNEQFF. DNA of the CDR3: TGTGCCAGCAGTTTATGGGGGTCCAATGAGCAGTTCTTC.

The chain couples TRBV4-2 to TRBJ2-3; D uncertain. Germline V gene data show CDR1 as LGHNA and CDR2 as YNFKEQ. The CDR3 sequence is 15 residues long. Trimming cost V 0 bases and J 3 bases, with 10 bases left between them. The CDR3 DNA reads TGTGCCAGCAGCCAAGAACCGGTAGAAACAGATACGCAGTATTTT. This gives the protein CASSQEPVETDTQYF.

CDR3: CASSVPLAGGPDEQFF. The CDR3 coding sequence is TGTGCCAGCAGCGTTCCTTTAGCGGGAGGGCCGGATGAGCAGTTCTTC. V usage is TRBV9 and J usage is TRBJ2-1; 11 bases align to TRBD2. Germline V gene lookup returns CDR1 SGDLS and CDR2 YYNGEE. Losses at the gene ends were 2 bases for V and 8 bases for J; bases not matched to a gene: 9. The CDR3 covers 16 residues.